Each of the 26 T cell receptor beta chains below was sequenced from the same sample in a study of Graves' ophthalmopathy and Graves' hyperthyroidism. The authors amplified TCR beta CDR3 regions, and they did so from RNA transcripts for repertoire sequencing. Investigators did first-round RT-PCR with HTBI primers, then second-round multiplex PCR. TCRdb analysed the multiplex PCR reads with MiXCR anew, one entry per CDR3 protein. The table lists about 600,000 distinct CDR3 sequences, less than 40% of them singletons. Source material: peripheral blood or thyroid tissue (not recorded which). These receptors came from an adult man with Graves' hyperthyroidism.

This clonotype was recorded at least ten times. The gene calls are TRBV14 and TRBJ2-5; TRBD2 might be the D (6 bases). Trimming removed 1 base from V and 4 bases from J, with 22 bases in between. CDR3 size: 18 residues. Germline CDR1 SGHDN, CDR2 FVKESK. The chain's CDR3 is CASSQGRSALRRGETQYF. The CDR3, as DNA: TGTGCCAGCAGCCAAGGTCGATCGGCTCTTCGGAGGGGAGAGACCCAGTACTTC.

This clonotype has just a few counts. The chain joins TRBV3-1 to TRBJ1-1; no firm D call. This CDR3 has 16 residues. Germline assignment: CDR1 LGHDT and CDR2 YNNKEL (reference sequence). V gave up 4 bases and J gave up 0 bases, with 15 bases separating them. The CDR3 here is CASSPSPPPMNTEAFF. The CDR3 DNA is TGTGCCAGCAGCCCCTCTCCCCCCCCGATGAACACTGAAGCTTTCTTT.

CDR3 region: CASSPLRSDTQYF. CDR3 DNA sequence: TGTGCCAGCAGCCCCCTCCGATCAGATACGCAGTATTTT. This chain connects TRBV9 to TRBJ2-3; D gene unclear. This CDR3 contains 13 residues. Germline V gene lookup returns CDR1 SGDLS and CDR2 YYNGEE. V lost 4 bases and J lost 4, with 10 bases in between.

There are many counts of this clonotype. The chain is built from TRBV2 and TRBJ2-5; maybe TRBD1 (5 bases). The germline CDR1 and CDR2 sequences are SNHLY and FYNNEI. The CDR3 has 16 amino acids. V lost 8 bases and J lost 2, with 21 bases in between. The CDR3 DNA follows: TGTGCCAGCTTAGCTTCTGGCGGCAGGGTGCAAGAGACCCAGTACTTC. As protein: CASLASGGRVQETQYF.

Many counts were recorded for this clonotype. This rearrangement joins TRBV28 to TRBJ2-5, with a tentative D call TRBD1 (6 bases). Germline V lookup: CDR1 MDHEN, CDR2 SYDVKM. The CDR3 is made up of 14 amino acids. V lost 5 bases, J lost 5 bases, and 15 bases lay in between. The CDR3 loop reads CASSTITGWETQYF. The CDR3 nucleotides read TGTGCCAGCAGTACGATAACAGGGTGGGAGACCCAGTACTTC. Together with reference TRBV28 and TRBJ2-5, the CDR3 gives the full variable domain: DVKVTQSSRYLVKRTGEKVFLECVQDMDHENMFWYRQDPGLGLRLIYFSYDVKMKEKGDIPEGYSVSREKKERFSLILESASTNQTSMYLCASSTITGWETQYFGPGTRLLVL.

This clonotype has just a few counts. J is TRBJ2-7 and V is TRBV9; 9 positions agree with TRBD1. Germline CDR1 SGDLS, CDR2 YYNGEE. The V and J ends lost 0 bases and 8 bases, in that order; junction bases with no gene match: 6. The CDR3 has 14 amino acids. The chain's CDR3 is CASSVEGTGTKQYF. CDR3 sequence (DNA): TGTGCCAGCAGCGTAGAAGGGACAGGGACCAAGCAGTACTTC.

There are a few counts of this clonotype. This chain connects TRBV5-1 to TRBJ2-7, with no clear D. The length of the CDR3 is 15 residues. Between the trimmed V and J ends, which lost 0 bases and 2 bases, there was a span of 12 bases. Germline CDR1 and CDR2: SGHRS and YFSETQ. The CDR3 loop reads CASSLEVARAYEQYF. The CDR3 DNA sequence: TGCGCCAGCAGCTTGGAGGTCGCTAGAGCCTACGAGCAGTACTTC.

This clonotype was seen only a few times. The gene calls are TRBV25-1 and TRBJ2-3; D gene unclear. The CDR3 is made up of 14 amino acids. Between the trimmed V and J ends, which lost 4 bases and 1 base, there was a span of 9 bases. Germline V gene data show CDR1 as MGHDK and CDR2 as SYGVNS. The CDR3 here is CASSVARGTDTQYF. The CDR3 DNA is TGTGCCAGCAGTGTAGCCCGCGGCACAGATACGCAGTATTTT.

The chain couples TRBV15 to TRBJ1-2; a weak D match, TRBD1 (6 bases). Looked up from germline, CDR1 is LNHNV and CDR2 is YYDKDF (reference sequence). CDR3 length: 17 amino acids. Trimming pared 5 bases from V and 2 bases from J, leaving 21 bases between. CDR3 loop: CATSVDADRGGNYGYTF. The CDR3 nucleotides read TGTGCCACCAGCGTTGATGCGGACAGAGGCGGAAACTATGGCTACACCTTC.

The chain uses TRBV29-1 and TRBJ2-7, with D perhaps given as TRBD1 or TRBD2 (5 bases each). The J call may be wrong; the DNA end is better matched by TRBJ2-1. Germline lookup yields CDR1 SQVTM and CDR2 ANQGSEA. The CDR3 covers 13 residues. The CDR3 loop reads CSVEGVWDNEQFF. CDR3 DNA: TGCAGCGTTGAGGGGGTATGGGACAATGAGCAGTTCTTC.

The chain carries TRBV7-4 and TRBJ1-1, with D perhaps matching TRBD1 (5 bases). The CDR3 is 14 amino acids. Trimming shortened V by 3 bases and J by 3 bases, and 11 bases separated the two germline ends. Germline V gives CDR1 SGHVT, CDR2 SQSDAQ. The CDR3 nucleotides are TGTGCCAGCAGCTTCCGGGACGGATACACTGAAGCTTTCTTT. Protein: CASSFRDGYTEAFF.

In this sample, this clonotype turned up many times. The chain has TRBV20-1 and TRBJ1-2; D is undetermined. V was trimmed by 5 bases and J by 7 bases, leaving 17 bases between them. The CDR3 loop spans 13 amino acids. Germline V CDR1 and CDR2: DFQATT, SNEGSKA (reference sequence). The CDR3 sequence is CSAPNPAVLGYTF. In DNA form, the CDR3 reads TGCAGTGCTCCGAATCCCGCGGTGCTTGGCTACACCTTC.

This clonotype has more than one count but fewer than ten. The chain combines TRBV11-3 with TRBJ1-1; D not certain. This CDR3 has 12 amino acids. Trimming stripped 4 bases from V and 6 bases from J, with 9 bases between. Germline V gene lookup returns CDR1 SGHNT and CDR2 YENEEA. The CDR3 sequence: CASSSGLSEAFF. The CDR3 nucleotides are TGTGCCAGCAGCTCCGGACTTTCTGAAGCTTTCTTT.

The chain combines TRBV20-1 with TRBJ1-1; unclear D gene. Per the germline V gene, CDR1 is DFQATT and CDR2 is SNEGSKA (reference sequence). The germline V and J ends were trimmed by 5 bases and 3 bases, with 7 bases remaining between them. The CDR3 contains 11 residues. The CDR3 protein is CSAAGDTEAFF. Written as DNA, the CDR3 is TGCAGTGCTGCCGGGGACACTGAAGCTTTCTTT.

This clonotype showed up many times. The rearrangement links TRBV28 to TRBJ1-2; possible D gene TRBD1, 5 bases. This CDR3 comprises 12 residues. Per the germline V gene, CDR1 is MDHEN and CDR2 is SYDVKM. V dropped 7 bases and J dropped 14 bases, with 20 bases sitting between them. The CDR3 sequence is CASNIGGRGVTF. As DNA, the CDR3 is TGTGCCAGCAACATCGGGGGACGCGGGGTGACCTTC.

This clonotype was seen a handful of times. This chain connects TRBV6-5 to TRBJ1-6, with 8 nucleotides matching TRBD1. Looked up from germline, CDR1 is MNHEY and CDR2 is SVGAGI. There are 18 residues in the CDR3. V shed 5 bases, J shed 0 bases, and the junction held 9 bases outside the gene matches. Written as DNA, the CDR3 is TGTGCCAGCAGTGAACGTAGGGGGACAGGCTCCTATAATTCACCCCTCCACTTT. This codes for CASSERRGTGSYNSPLHF.

This clonotype was seen ten or more times. The chain combines TRBV10-3 with TRBJ2-2, with unresolved D. CDR3 size: 17 residues. CDR1 is ENHRY, CDR2 SYGVKD, per germline. Trimming shortened V by 0 bases and J by 0 bases, and 11 bases separated the two germline ends. DNA for the CDR3: TGTGCCATCAGTGAGTCGCGACGGTTCGCGAACACCGGGGAGCTGTTTTTT. It translates to CAISESRRFANTGELFF.

Concerning this clonotype: A junction end diverges from the germline sequence, so it may reflect a read error. The chain couples TRBV7-9 to TRBJ2-6; D gene unclear. Germline V gives CDR1 SEHNR, CDR2 FQNEAQ (reference sequence). The CDR3 extends over 16 amino acids. CDR3 amino acids: CAGSLGSQKVANVLTF. DNA for the CDR3: TGTGCCGGCAGCTTGGGATCACAGAAGGTGGCCAACGTCCTGACTTTC.

In its sample, this clonotype was seen a few times. CDR3 coding DNA: TGCAGTGCTAGAGATCTGGATCCCCCCACAGATACGCAGTATTTT. The encoded protein is CSARDLDPPTDTQYF. The chain uses TRBV20-1 and TRBJ2-3; D is unresolved. V lost 0 bases and J lost 2, with 12 bases in between. Germline V CDR1 and CDR2: DFQATT, SNEGSKA (reference sequence). This CDR3 has 15 residues.

The V call is TRBV24-1, the J call TRBJ2-3, with D perhaps matching TRBD1 or TRBD2 (5 bases each). The CDR3 is 16 residues long. The germline V and J ends were trimmed by 2 bases and 3 bases, with 14 bases remaining between them. Germline-derived CDR1 and CDR2 are KGHDR and SFDVKD. CDR3 DNA: TGTGCCACCAGTGATTCGACAGCCGGGGCGACAGATACGCAGTATTTT. It translates to CATSDSTAGATDTQYF.

V usage is TRBV18 and J usage is TRBJ2-5, with D unresolved. Germline V gives CDR1 KGHSH, CDR2 LQKENI. The CDR3 length is 13 residues. Trimming left V 3 bases short and J 5 bases short, with 10 bases between. The CDR3 DNA reads TGTGCCAGCTCACCCGAGAACGGGGAGACCCAGTACTTC. Its translation is CASSPENGETQYF. Complete variable domain (other parts from reference TRBV18 and TRBJ2-5): NAGVMQNPRHLVRRRGQEARLRCSPMKGHSHVYWYRQLPEEGLKFMVYLQKENIIDESGMPKERFSAEFPKEGPSILRIQQVVRGDSAAYFCASSPENGETQYFGPGTRLLVL.

This clonotype was detected ten times or more. The gene calls are TRBV20-1 and TRBJ1-2, with D possibly being TRBD1 (5 bases). This CDR3 is built from 13 residues. CDR1 and CDR2 from the germline V gene are DFQATT and SNEGSKA (reference sequence). V was clipped by 3 bases and J by 4 bases, with 12 bases between them. In DNA form, the CDR3 reads TGCAGTGCTAGGGGACTCCAGAGCTATGGCTACACCTTC. Protein sequence: CSARGLQSYGYTF.

The chain is built from TRBV5-4 and TRBJ1-1; D is uncertain. Trimming left V 3 bases short and J 3 bases short, with 12 bases between. The CDR3 has 14 amino acids. Germline V gene sequence: CDR1 SGHNT, CDR2 YYREEE (reference sequence). In nucleotides, the CDR3 is TGTGCCAGCAGCTCCGATTTTAGTGACACTGAAGCTTTCTTT. This sequence encodes CASSSDFSDTEAFF.

This clonotype was recorded at least ten times. This sequence joins TRBV7-9 and TRBJ1-6, with a tentative D call TRBD1 (5 bases). Germline CDR1 SEHNR, CDR2 FQNEAQ (reference sequence). CDR3 length equals 12 residues. The V and J ends lost 8 bases and 9 bases respectively, with 11 bases between them. CDR3 in DNA: TGTGCCAGCGGGGAGGGGATTTCACCCCTCCACTTT. It translates to CASGEGISPLHF.

In regard to this clonotype: A much larger clone lies one base from this, so it may be a read error. V usage is TRBV12-3 or TRBV12-4 and J usage is TRBJ2-7; D is perhaps TRBD1 (5 bases). There are 12 residues in the CDR3. The CDR3: CANGLGVYEQYF. The CDR3, as DNA: TGTGCTAATGGTTTAGGGGTCTACGAGCAGTACTTC.

With respect to this clonotype: A single base separates this from a much larger clone, so it may be a read error. This sequence joins TRBV20-1 and TRBJ2-7; 10 nucleotides align to TRBD2. Germline CDR1 reads DFQATT; CDR2 reads SNEGSKA (reference sequence). The CDR3 consists of 14 residues. In nucleotides, the CDR3 is TGCAGTGCTAGCAGAGCTAGCGGGAGAGACGAGCAGCACTTC. This sequence encodes CSASRASGRDEQHF.